This T cell receptor beta chain was found in a study of T cell responses to AZD1222 COVID-19 vaccine. Here immunoSEQ multiplex PCR was the method, and the copy in TCRdb shows in-frame clones only, minus some. The table has more than 85,000 clones, roughly nine tenths seen once. As concerns this clone: Its cognate antigen is unknown.

Study results and caveats: The breadth and depth of Spike-specific TCRs increased once two AZD1222 doses had been given. Donors skewed white British and female; clonal diversity was possibly underestimated. Seropositive at baseline were only six AZD1222 recipients. Researchers took repertoire samples only after the peak T cell response had come.

Sequenced here: peripheral blood, sampled 28 days after the second AZD1222 dose. The TCR comes from an adult who received the AZD1222 COVID-19 vaccine.

The CDR3 spells CASSPRGRGNTEAFF. CDR3 bases: TGTGCCAGTAGTCCCAGGGGACGAGGGAACACTGAAGCTTTCTTT. The chain employs TRBV19 and TRBJ1-1; possibly TRBD1 for D (6 bases). Trimming cost V 5 bases and J 1 base, with 14 bases left between them. The CDR3 consists of 15 residues. From germline, CDR1 is LNHDA and CDR2 SQIVND (reference sequence).